This TCR beta chain was captured in a study of T cells in Graves' hyperthyroidism and ophthalmopathy. Study at large: Peripheral blood was obtained at initial diagnosis, preceding any treatment.

The V and J ends lost 1 base and 0 bases respectively, with 9 bases between them. From germline, CDR1 is MNHEY and CDR2 SMNVEV (reference sequence). The CDR3 totals 15 residues. This clonotype was detected ten times or more. Uncontrolled infection, other autoimmune disease, pregnancy or lactation excluded patients. RNA transcripts gave rise to amplified TCR beta CDR3 regions. First-round RT-PCR of the TCR CDR3 relied on the HTBI primer set. Each CDR3 protein gets one entry after TCRdb re-called the multiplex PCR reads with MiXCR. Of about 500,000 distinct CDR3 sequences listed, roughly 17% are singletons.

This sequence originates from a woman aged 18-29 years with Graves' ophthalmopathy. V is TRBV27 and J is TRBJ1-1; tentative D call: TRBD1 (5 bases). Material: blood. The CDR3 reads CASSLFAGLNTEAFF. The CDR3 nucleotides read TGTGCCAGCAGTTTATTTGCAGGGCTGAACACTGAAGCTTTCTTT.